Below are 25 T cell receptor beta chains sequenced from a single sample in a study of CD8 T cells in Susac syndrome. Random hexamers were used to reverse transcribe an amount of roughly 0.5 to 1 ug RNA. Via MiXCR, TCRdb re-called the immunoSEQ multiplex PCR reads, giving one row per CDR3 protein. This sample carries approximately 160,000 distinct CDR3 sequences, under 95% of them seen once, and the ten largest clones take around 0.075%. Sequencing was done on a sample of CD4+ T cells from PBMCs. The source is a human donor in good health.

The chain combines TRBV7-6 with TRBJ2-7; 9 bases fit TRBD1. This CDR3 contains 15 residues. Per germline, CDR1 SGHVS and CDR2 FNYEAQ. V shed 5 bases and J 1 base; nucleotides not matched to a gene: 6. CDR3 sequence (DNA): TGTGCCAGCAGCCCCAGACAGGGGGGGTCCTACGAGCAGTACTTC. Amino acids: CASSPRQGGSYEQYF.

The rearrangement joins TRBV5-6 to TRBJ2-5; D gene unclear. Trimming took off 5 bases at V and 1 base at J, with 15 bases between the two ends. Germline CDR1 reads SGHDT; CDR2 reads YYEEEE. The CDR3 loop spans 15 amino acids. DNA of the CDR3: TGTGCCAGCAGTTACCCTTCGGGTCCCCAAGAGACCCAGTACTTC. Translation: CASSYPSGPQETQYF.

The rearrangement uses TRBV10-3 and TRBJ2-5, with TRBD1 matching over 7 bases. Trimming cost V 10 bases and J 2 bases; bases outside gene matches: 10. The CDR3 is 14 residues long. Germline CDR1 is ENHRY and CDR2 is SYGVKD. The CDR3 loop is CATTLSQGQETQYF. The CDR3 DNA is TGTGCCACCACTCTATCACAGGGGCAAGAGACCCAGTACTTC.

The chain carries TRBV28 and TRBJ2-7; D is uncertain. The CDR3 spans 14 residues. Deletions cut 7 bases from V and 0 bases from J, with 13 bases between. CDR1 MDHEN and CDR2 SYDVKM come from the germline V gene. CDR3 DNA: TGTGCCAGCATTTTCGGGTCGGGCTCCTACGAGCAGTACTTC. Protein sequence: CASIFGSGSYEQYF. Full variable domain (rest looked up from reference TRBV28 and TRBJ2-7): DVKVTQSSRYLVKRTGEKVFLECVQDMDHENMFWYRQDPGLGLRLIYFSYDVKMKEKGDIPEGYSVSREKKERFSLILESASTNQTSMYLCASIFGSGSYEQYFGPGTRLTVT.

The chain joins TRBV5-4 to TRBJ2-5; possible D gene TRBD2, 5 bases. Germline V lookup: CDR1 SGHNT, CDR2 YYREEE (reference sequence). Trimming stripped 2 bases from V and 3 bases from J, with 5 bases between. The CDR3 spans 12 residues. DNA of the CDR3: TGTGCCAGCAGCTTCGGGGAAGAGACCCAGTACTTC. Its translation: CASSFGEETQYF.

The chain carries TRBV20-1 and TRBJ1-2, with 11 positions matching TRBD1. With V trimmed by 8 bases and J by 2 bases, 10 bases remained unmatched. This CDR3 is built from 15 residues. Germline V gives CDR1 DFQATT, CDR2 SNEGSKA (reference sequence). The CDR3: CSNGQGAGGNYGYTF. In nucleotides, the CDR3 is TGCAGTAACGGACAGGGGGCCGGGGGCAACTATGGCTACACCTTC.

The gene calls are TRBV20-1 and TRBJ2-1, with 7 bases matching TRBD2. Germline V gives CDR1 DFQATT, CDR2 SNEGSKA (reference sequence). The CDR3 covers 18 residues. After removal of 3 bases from V and 0 bases from J, the junction contained 14 bases not matched to a gene. The CDR3 loop reads CSARRVGAGLLSYNEQFF. The DNA of the CDR3 is TGCAGTGCTAGGAGGGTTGGAGCGGGGCTTCTCTCCTACAATGAGCAGTTCTTC.

The rearrangement joins TRBV20-1 to TRBJ2-7; 8 bases fit TRBD2. Germline trimming cut 5 bases from V and 6 bases from J; bases unmatched to any gene: 12. The V gene's germline CDR1 is DFQATT and CDR2 SNEGSKA (reference sequence). The CDR3 extends over 14 amino acids. The DNA of the CDR3 is TGCAGTGCTCTACGGGGGGGCGGGCAGGGCGAGCAGTACTTC. This gives the protein CSALRGGGQGEQYF.

CDR3 protein: CASSWTGGAFF. The CDR3 bases are TGTGCCAGCAGTTGGACAGGTGGCGCTTTCTTT. J is TRBJ1-1 and V is TRBV6-2 or TRBV6-3; the match to TRBD1 covers 7 bases. Per the germline V gene, CDR1 is MNHEY and CDR2 is SVGEGT. The J segment lost 11 bases and the V segment lost 4 bases, leaving 4 bases of the junction unmatched. The CDR3 contains 11 residues.

V and J are TRBV3-1 and TRBJ2-2; 8 positions agree with TRBD2. The CDR3 extends over 15 amino acids. V was clipped by 4 bases and J by 7 bases; unmatched bases: 8. From germline, CDR1 is LGHDT and CDR2 YNNKEL (reference sequence). CDR3 DNA: TGTGCCAGCAGCCCGTCGGGAGGGCCGGTCGGGGAGCTGTTTTTT. Translated, it gives CASSPSGGPVGELFF.

This clonotype appeared once. The chain is built from TRBV6-6 and TRBJ2-5, with D possibly TRBD2 on 7 matching bases. Trimming stripped 4 bases from V and 5 bases from J, with 20 bases between. Per the germline V gene, CDR1 is MNHNY and CDR2 is SVGAGI (reference sequence). CDR3 length: 16 amino acids. The CDR3 region is CASSFLRGPRRETQYF. The CDR3 DNA reads TGTGCCAGCAGTTTTCTGCGGGGGCCACGGAGGGAGACCCAGTACTTC.

V usage is TRBV20-1 and J usage is TRBJ1-5; unclear D gene. The CDR3 sequence is 16 residues long. V lost 0 bases and J 6 bases, leaving 18 bases between the germline ends. Germline CDR1 and CDR2: DFQATT and SNEGSKA (reference sequence). DNA for the CDR3: TGCAGTGCTAGAGATCGGAGGAAAGGTTGGAGTCAGCCCCAGCATTTT. Residues: CSARDRRKGWSQPQHF.

V gene TRBV29-1 combines with J gene TRBJ2-7, with D maybe TRBD2 (5 bases). The V end lost 3 bases, the J end lost 0 bases, and 15 bases lay between the germline ends. The CDR3 is made up of 15 amino acids. From germline, CDR1 is SQVTM and CDR2 ANQGSEA. CDR3 amino acids: CSVEHTRGVSYEQYF. CDR3 nucleotide sequence: TGCAGCGTTGAGCATACCCGGGGAGTCTCCTACGAGCAGTACTTC.

The rearrangement joins TRBV2 to TRBJ2-2; D gene unclear. V was cut by 6 bases and J by 7 bases, with 18 bases left in between. Germline CDR1 is SNHLY and CDR2 is FYNNEI. This CDR3 is 15 amino acids long. The CDR3 coding sequence is TGTGCCAGCAGCGGCTCCTCCCCAGATGTCGGGGAGCTGTTTTTT. Its translation: CASSGSSPDVGELFF.

The V call is TRBV6-2 or TRBV6-3, the J call TRBJ1-1; D unresolved. Between the trimmed V and J ends, which lost 0 bases and 3 bases, there was a span of 14 bases. Germline assignment: CDR1 MNHEY and CDR2 SVGEGT. CDR3 length: 16 amino acids. The CDR3 DNA is TGTGCCAGCAGTTACTCGATTTTAAGACACTACACTGAAGCTTTCTTT. Translating gives CASSYSILRHYTEAFF.

The chain combines TRBV5-1 with TRBJ2-5; D is possibly TRBD1 or TRBD2 (7 bases each). Trimming pared 5 bases from V and 5 bases from J, leaving 25 bases between. CDR3 length: 17 amino acids. Germline CDR1 and CDR2: SGHRS and YFSETQ. The CDR3 loop is CASSNRPGGGGRETQYF. CDR3 sequence (DNA): TGCGCCAGCAGTAACCGTCCGGGAGGAGGGGGCCGGGAGACCCAGTACTTC.

The chain joins TRBV27 to TRBJ2-1; the D is unclear. This CDR3 region has 13 residues. Trimming pared 4 bases from V and 9 bases from J, leaving 13 bases between. Germline assignment: CDR1 MNHEY and CDR2 SMNVEV (reference sequence). The CDR3 reads CASSSSGLGEQFF. The CDR3 DNA is TGTGCCAGCAGTTCTTCCGGGCTTGGTGAGCAGTTCTTC.

The rearrangement joins TRBV2 to TRBJ1-1; no definite D call. Trimming stripped 4 bases from V and 3 bases from J, with 12 bases between. This CDR3 spans 14 amino acids. Germline V gene lookup returns CDR1 SNHLY and CDR2 FYNNEI. The CDR3: CASSGANQDTEAFF. As DNA, the CDR3 is TGTGCCAGCAGTGGGGCTAACCAGGACACTGAAGCTTTCTTT.

This chain uses TRBV6-2 or TRBV6-3 with TRBJ2-1; 12 bases are shared with TRBD2. This CDR3 has 17 amino acids. Germline assignment: CDR1 MNHEY and CDR2 SVGEGT. Germline trimming cut 3 bases from V and 11 bases from J; bases unmatched to any gene: 14. CDR3 protein: CASSYARLTSGGVKQFF. CDR3 coding DNA: TGTGCCAGCAGTTATGCACGCCTGACTAGCGGGGGAGTCAAGCAGTTCTTC.

The chain is built from TRBV19 and TRBJ2-6; 8 bases match TRBD1. V shed 8 bases, J shed 4 bases, and the junction held 7 bases outside the gene matches. CDR1 and CDR2 from the germline V gene are LNHDA and SQIVND (reference sequence). The CDR3 is made up of 15 amino acids. The CDR3 DNA sequence: TGTGCCAGTCTGGACAGGGCGGCAGGGGCCAACGTCCTGACTTTC. It yields the protein CASLDRAAGANVLTF.

The chain has TRBV15 and TRBJ1-5; D gene ambiguous. The CDR3 extends over 15 amino acids. Trimming left V 0 bases short and J 6 bases short, with 12 bases between. In germline, CDR1 is LNHNV, CDR2 YYDKDF (reference sequence). CDR3 sequence reads: CATSRDSGEGQPQHF. CDR3 in DNA: TGTGCCACCAGCAGAGATTCCGGAGAGGGTCAGCCCCAGCATTTT. The whole variable domain, filled in from reference TRBV15 and TRBJ1-5, reads DAMVIQNPRYQVTQFGKPVTLSCSQTLNHNVMYWYQQKSSQAPKLLFHYYDKDFNNEADTPDNFQSRRPNTSFCFLDIRSPGLGDTAMYLCATSRDSGEGQPQHFGDGTRLSIL.

The chain links TRBV4-3 to TRBJ1-1; D unclear. Deletions cut 3 bases from V and 6 bases from J, with 14 bases between. The CDR3 covers 14 residues. Germline V gene lookup returns CDR1 LGHNA and CDR2 YSLEER. CDR3 protein: CASSHSPSGPEAFF. The CDR3 coding sequence is TGCGCCAGCAGCCACTCCCCTAGCGGTCCTGAAGCTTTCTTT.

This chain connects TRBV29-1 to TRBJ2-7; possibly TRBD1 or TRBD2 for D (5 bases each). CDR1 is SQVTM and CDR2 is ANQGSEA in the germline V gene. This CDR3 is 12 amino acids long. V was pared by 4 bases and J by 5 bases, with 12 bases between. The CDR3 loop reads CSVGGPHNEQYF. The CDR3 DNA reads as TGCAGCGTTGGGGGACCGCATAACGAGCAGTACTTC.

The chain has TRBV12-3 or TRBV12-4 and TRBJ1-2, with D unclear. V lost 10 bases, J lost 2 bases, and 14 bases lay in between. The CDR3 is 13 residues long. DNA for the CDR3: TGTGCCACCCAAGCCGGGCTCAACTATGGCTACACCTTC. Its protein is CATQAGLNYGYTF.

This rearrangement joins TRBV12-3 or TRBV12-4 to TRBJ2-7, with D possibly TRBD1 on 6 matching bases. The CDR3 is 13 amino acids. Deletions cut 7 bases from V and 2 bases from J, with 12 bases between. CDR3 in DNA: TGTGCCAGCACCCTAGACAGGACCTACGAGCAGTACTTC. Its protein is CASTLDRTYEQYF.